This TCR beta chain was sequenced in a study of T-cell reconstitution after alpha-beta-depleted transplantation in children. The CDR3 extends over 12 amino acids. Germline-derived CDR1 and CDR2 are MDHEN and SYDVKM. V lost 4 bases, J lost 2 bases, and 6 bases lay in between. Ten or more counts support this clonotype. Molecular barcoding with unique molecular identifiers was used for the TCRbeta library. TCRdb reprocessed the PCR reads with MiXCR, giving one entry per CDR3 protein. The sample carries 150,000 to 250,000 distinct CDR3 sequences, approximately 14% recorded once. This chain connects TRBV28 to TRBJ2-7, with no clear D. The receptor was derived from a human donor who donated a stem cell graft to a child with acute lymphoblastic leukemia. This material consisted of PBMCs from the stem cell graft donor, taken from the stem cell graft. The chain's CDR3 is CASSSGTYEQYF. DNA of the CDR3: TGTGCCAGCAGTTCAGGAACCTACGAGCAGTACTTC. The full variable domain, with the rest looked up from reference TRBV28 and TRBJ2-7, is DVKVTQSSRYLVKRTGEKVFLECVQDMDHENMFWYRQDPGLGLRLIYFSYDVKMKEKGDIPEGYSVSREKKERFSLILESASTNQTSMYLCASSSGTYEQYFGPGTRLTVT.